The clone carrying this T cell receptor (beta chain) was seen only once. The data were taken from a study of blood T cell repertoires in COVID-19. Study as a whole: PBMCs, B-cell-depleted T cells, or T cells were the source of the cDNA or gDNA that made up the material.

Original handling: Amplification with reference gene primers provided the estimates of nucleated cell counts. Method: immunoSEQ multiplex PCR; TCRdb's copy keeps in-frame clones and lacks some. The V and J calls and the clone size are those of that table, but D and trimming were determined from the DNA. The profile shows over 200,000 clones, 87% of them singletons. The CDR3 totals 17 residues. The germline CDR1 and CDR2 sequences are KGHSH and LQKENI. V was clipped by 5 bases and J by 0 bases, with 17 bases between them. V usage is TRBV18 and J usage is TRBJ1-3; D may be TRBD1 (5 bases). Sequencing was performed on peripheral blood. The receptor's source is a woman under 30 who had recovered from COVID-19. CDR3 in amino acids: CASSYTQTANSGNTIYF. The DNA for the CDR3 is TGTGCCAGCTCATATACCCAGACAGCCAACTCTGGAAACACCATATATTTT.